Shown below are 10 T cell receptor beta chains from a single sample sequenced in a study of T cell repertoires in cytomegalovirus infection. These TCRs are of unknown antigen specificity. TCRdb ran MiXCR on the reads and lists one entry per CDR3 protein. The sample lists under 450,000 distinct CDR3 sequences, around a third occurring once. Specimen: cultured PBMCs, collected from culture after CMV antigen stimulation. These receptors all stem from a human donor in good health (CMV status not recorded). Some clones in this sample may be carry-over from other donors' samples.

This clonotype was seen more than once but under ten times. The CDR3: CASSLVGVGETQYF. The CDR3 coding sequence is TGTGCCAGCAGCTTAGTGGGGGTCGGGGAGACCCAGTACTTC. The chain carries TRBV7-2 and TRBJ2-5; D possibly uses TRBD1 or TRBD2 (5 bases each). The CDR3 covers 14 residues. CDR1 and CDR2 from the germline V gene are SGHTA and FQGNSA. The ends were cut back, 1 base at V and 5 bases at J, with 11 bases in the middle.

This chain connects TRBV7-2 to TRBJ1-6; 7 bases are a match to TRBD1. Looked up from germline, CDR1 is SGHTA and CDR2 is FQGNSA. Unmatched junction bases numbered 5, after V lost 5 bases and J lost 4 bases. This CDR3 has 15 amino acids. CDR3 region: CASSQQGFYNSPLHF. CDR3 DNA sequence: TGTGCCAGCAGCCAACAGGGGTTTTATAATTCACCCCTCCACTTT.

A few counts support this clonotype. DNA of the CDR3: TGTGCCAGCATGCCCATCCGCGGGCACAATGAGCAGTTCTTC. This gives the protein CASMPIRGHNEQFF. The genes are TRBV12-3 or TRBV12-4 and TRBJ2-1, with D perhaps matching TRBD2 (5 bases). Trimming removed 7 bases from V and 5 bases from J, with 15 bases in between. The CDR3 contains 14 residues.

The chain combines TRBV5-4 with TRBJ1-3, with 7 bases that match TRBD1. The V gene end was trimmed by 0 bases and the J gene end by 7 bases; junction bases not matched to a gene: 4. This CDR3 has 14 amino acids. Germline loops: CDR1 SGHNT, CDR2 YYREEE (reference sequence). The CDR3 sequence is CASSLGAGGNTIYF. CDR3 nucleotide sequence: TGTGCCAGCAGCTTGGGTGCAGGGGGGAACACCATATATTTT.

The chain recombines TRBV28 with TRBJ2-1; TRBD2 is a possible D gene (6 bases). The CDR3 covers 15 residues. V dropped 5 bases and J dropped 5 bases, with 16 bases sitting between them. Germline CDR1 and CDR2: MDHEN and SYDVKM. CDR3 protein: CASSATRFRDNEQFF. CDR3 coding DNA: TGTGCCAGCAGTGCGACTAGGTTTAGGGACAATGAGCAGTTCTTC.

This clonotype showed up just a few times. The CDR3 reads CASSTHGEAGEQYF. For the CDR3, the DNA is TGTGCCAGCAGCACTCACGGGGAGGCGGGGGAGCAGTACTTC. The chain uses TRBV12-3 or TRBV12-4 and TRBJ2-7, with D perhaps matching TRBD2 (6 bases). The CDR3 is 14 amino acids. The V end lost 6 bases, the J end lost 7 bases, and 19 bases lay between the germline ends.

This clonotype was seen many times. One junction end disagrees with the germline gene, perhaps due to a read error. The chain combines TRBV7-2 with TRBJ2-7, with D uncertain. The germline gives CDR1 SGHTA, CDR2 FQGNSA. CDR3 length: 14 amino acids. The CDR3 bases are TGTGCCAGCAGCTTAGCGGGGTCCTCCAACGAGCAGTACTTC. Encoded protein: CASSLAGSSNEQYF.

This clonotype is judged medium-sized. This chain links TRBV5-5 with TRBJ2-5, with 7 bases lining up with TRBD2. The V gene end was trimmed by 0 bases and the J gene end by 1 base; junction bases not matched to a gene: 6. This CDR3 has 16 residues. Germline assignment: CDR1 SGHKS and CDR2 YYEKEE (reference sequence). The CDR3 DNA is TGTGCCAGCAGCTTGGGTCCTAGCGGAAGCCAAGAGACCCAGTACTTC. Translated, it gives CASSLGPSGSQETQYF.

This chain links TRBV7-6 with TRBJ1-6; 8 nucleotides line up with TRBD1. Trimming removed 3 bases from V and 9 bases from J; junction bases left unmatched: 10. The CDR3 has 16 residues. Germline lookup yields CDR1 SGHVS and CDR2 FNYEAQ. The CDR3 region has the DNA TGTGCCAGCAGCTTGGATCGAGGCAGGGGGCCTTCACCCCTCCACTTT. Protein sequence: CASSLDRGRGPSPLHF.

The chain joins TRBV12-3 or TRBV12-4 to TRBJ2-1, with TRBD1 matching over 7 bases. This CDR3 is built from 15 residues. The V segment lost 4 bases and the J segment 5 bases; nucleotides outside the gene matches: 8. CDR3 DNA sequence: TGTGCCAGCAGTTCCCGGGACAGAGCGAACAATGAGCAGTTCTTC. Amino acid sequence: CASSSRDRANNEQFF.